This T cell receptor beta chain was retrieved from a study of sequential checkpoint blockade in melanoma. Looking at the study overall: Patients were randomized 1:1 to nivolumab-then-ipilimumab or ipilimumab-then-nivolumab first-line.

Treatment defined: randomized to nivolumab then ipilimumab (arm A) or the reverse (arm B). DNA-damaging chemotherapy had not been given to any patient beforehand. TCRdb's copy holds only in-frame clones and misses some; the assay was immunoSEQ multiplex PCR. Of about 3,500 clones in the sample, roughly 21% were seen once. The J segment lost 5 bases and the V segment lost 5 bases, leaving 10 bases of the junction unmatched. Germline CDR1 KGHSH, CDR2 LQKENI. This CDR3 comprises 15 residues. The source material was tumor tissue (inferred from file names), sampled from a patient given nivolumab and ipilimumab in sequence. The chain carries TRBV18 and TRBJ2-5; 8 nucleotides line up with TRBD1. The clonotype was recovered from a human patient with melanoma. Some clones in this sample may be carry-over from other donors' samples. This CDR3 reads CASSIGQGPSETQYF. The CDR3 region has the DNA TGTGCCAGCTCAATCGGACAGGGTCCGAGCGAGACCCAGTACTTC.